These 20 T cell receptor beta chains were sequenced from one sample in a study of blood T cells in healthy people across ages. For the second PCR, which ran for 7 to 11 cycles, a sample-barcoded 5' primer and a J-beta primer mix were used. One entry per CDR3 protein, called by TCRdb with MiXCR from the 5' RACE reads. Of 550,000 to 700,000 distinct CDR3 sequences listed, roughly 29% are singletons. Material: blood. Receptors originate from a woman in her seventies in good health.

This sequence joins TRBV12-3 or TRBV12-4 and TRBJ2-7, with no clear D. The germline V and J ends were trimmed by 9 bases and 6 bases, with 18 bases remaining between them. The CDR3 is 13 residues long. In nucleotides, the CDR3 is TGTGCCAGTTTGAGTTTATACTCCCTCGAGCAGTACTTC. This encodes CASLSLYSLEQYF.

The genes are TRBV6-2 or TRBV6-3 and TRBJ2-1, with 13 bases lining up with TRBD2. CDR3 length equals 16 residues. Germline loops: CDR1 MNHEY, CDR2 SVGEGT. V lost 8 bases and J lost 7; bases outside the gene matches: 11. This chain's CDR3 is CASYGKGLAGFNEQFF. The DNA of the CDR3 is TGTGCCAGCTACGGAAAGGGACTAGCGGGGTTTAATGAGCAGTTCTTC.

This clonotype was seen only a few times. The chain has TRBV11-2 and TRBJ1-1; D call uncertain. V gave up 2 bases and J gave up 6 bases, with 10 bases separating them. The CDR3 loop spans 13 amino acids. Germline V gives CDR1 SGHAT, CDR2 FQNNGV. CDR3 sequence: CASSLYTIAEAFF. The CDR3 coding sequence is TGTGCCAGCAGCTTATATACCATCGCTGAAGCTTTCTTT.

This clonotype has only a few counts. No conserved phenylalanine or tryptophan is present at the end of the CDR3, so a read error is the likely explanation. The V and J genes are TRBV7-9 and TRBJ2-1; 8 nucleotides line up with TRBD2. V lost 5 bases to trimming and J lost 9 bases; unmatched junction nucleotides: 12. CDR1 is SEHNR and CDR2 is FQNEAQ in the germline V gene (reference sequence). The CDR3 consists of 15 residues. The CDR3 loop reads CASSPARRGAGEQFL. The CDR3 DNA sequence: TGTGCCAGCAGCCCTGCCCGGCGGGGGGCGGGTGAGCAGTTCCTC.

This clonotype has more than one count but fewer than ten. This rearrangement joins TRBV15 to TRBJ2-5; TRBD2 might be the D (5 bases). The J call may be wrong; the DNA end is better matched by TRBJ2-1. Germline V gives CDR1 LNHNV, CDR2 YYDKDF (reference sequence). CDR3 length equals 15 residues. CDR3 nucleotide sequence: TGTGCCACCAGCAGAGATAGGCCGGGGTACGATGAGCAGTTCTTC. Encoded protein: CATSRDRPGYDEQFF.

The chain links TRBV12-5 to TRBJ1-2; D might be TRBD1 (6 bases). Germline values: CDR1 LGHNT, CDR2 FRNRAP. The V end lost 8 bases, the J end lost 4 bases, and 17 bases lay between the germline ends. The length of the CDR3 is 14 residues. For the CDR3, the DNA is TGTGCTAGTCAAAGGGGGAGCGGGGGCTATGGCTACACCTTC. Its translation: CASQRGSGGYGYTF.

The chain has TRBV3-1 and TRBJ2-7; TRBD2 might be the D (6 bases). The germline CDR1 and CDR2 sequences are LGHDT and YNNKEL (reference sequence). The V gene lost 4 bases and the J gene lost 0 bases, with 10 bases spanning the gap. The CDR3 runs to 14 residues. The CDR3 DNA reads as TGTGCCAGCAGCCCTCGGGGGTACTCCTACGAGCAGTACTTC. Translated: CASSPRGYSYEQYF.

V is TRBV7-2 and J is TRBJ1-6; D perhaps matches TRBD1 (5 bases). This CDR3 region has 15 residues. Germline CDR1 SGHTA, CDR2 FQGNSA. The V gene lost 6 bases and the J gene lost 7 bases, with 16 bases spanning the gap. CDR3 nucleotide sequence: TGTGCCAGCAGTCTTTTAGGGGTGGAAAATTCACCCCTCCACTTT. Protein product: CASSLLGVENSPLHF.

The chain employs TRBV20-1 and TRBJ2-3, with D possibly TRBD2 on 5 matching bases. The CDR3 loop spans 14 amino acids. V lost 3 bases and J lost 1, with 11 bases in between. Looked up from germline, CDR1 is DFQATT and CDR2 is SNEGSKA (reference sequence). In DNA, the CDR3 is TGCAGTGCTAGTAGGCGGGCCGGCACAGATACGCAGTATTTT. Translated: CSASRRAGTDTQYF.

The chain recombines TRBV5-1 with TRBJ2-4; 8 positions match TRBD1. The CDR3 contains 13 residues. V was clipped by 7 bases and J by 4 bases; unmatched bases: 4. Per germline, CDR1 SGHRS and CDR2 YFSETQ. The DNA for the CDR3 is TGCGCCAGCGGACAGGGAGGTAAAAACATTCAGTACTTC. This codes for CASGQGGKNIQYF. Complete variable domain (other parts from reference TRBV5-1 and TRBJ2-4): KAGVTQTPRYLIKTRGQQVTLSCSPISGHRSVSWYQQTPGQGLQFLFEYFSETQRNKGNFPGRFSGRQFSNSRSEMNVSTLELGDSALYLCASGQGGKNIQYFGAGTRLSVL.

This chain connects TRBV20-1 to TRBJ1-2; 8 bases match TRBD1. Germline assignment: CDR1 DFQATT and CDR2 SNEGSKA (reference sequence). This CDR3 contains 16 residues. V shed 1 base and J 7 bases; nucleotides not matched to a gene: 14. The CDR3 reads CSARVNQWTGRGGYTF. As DNA, the CDR3 is TGCAGTGCTAGAGTAAACCAATGGACAGGGAGAGGTGGCTACACCTTC.

This clonotype has a handful of counts. The V gene is TRBV20-1, the J gene TRBJ2-5; 12 nucleotides agree with TRBD2. The end of the DNA fits TRBJ2-1 better, so the J call may be wrong. CDR1 DFQATT and CDR2 SNEGSKA come from the germline V gene (reference sequence). The CDR3 spans 18 residues. In DNA, the CDR3 is TGCAGTGCTAGAGATGTACTAGCGGGGGGCCTCCTCTACAATGAGCAGTTCTTC. It specifies CSARDVLAGGLLYNEQFF.

This chain joins TRBV7-2 and TRBJ1-2; D gene uncertain. V lost 1 base, J lost 5 bases, and 20 bases lay in between. Germline V lookup: CDR1 SGHTA, CDR2 FQGNSA. The CDR3 covers 17 residues. The CDR3 nucleotides are TGTGCCAGCAGCTTAGATCCCATGACCATCGGAACTTATGGCTACACCTTC. Protein sequence: CASSLDPMTIGTYGYTF.

The chain links TRBV5-1 to TRBJ1-2; D gene unclear. The CDR3 consists of 13 residues. Germline V gene data show CDR1 as SGHRS and CDR2 as YFSETQ. Trimming removed 3 bases from V and 2 bases from J, with 8 bases in between. In nucleotides, the CDR3 is TGCGCCAGCAGCTCGGAATACAACTATGGCTACACCTTC. Residues: CASSSEYNYGYTF.

This clonotype was counted between two and nine times. The chain employs TRBV2 and TRBJ2-6, with D hard to call. Per the germline V gene, CDR1 is SNHLY and CDR2 is FYNNEI. This CDR3 region has 14 residues. Trimming stripped 6 bases from V and 0 bases from J, with 6 bases between. The DNA of the CDR3 is TGTGCCAGCAGGCAGAGCTCTGGGGCCAACGTCCTGACTTTC. As protein: CASRQSSGANVLTF. The whole variable domain, remainder taken from reference TRBV2 and TRBJ2-6, is EPEVTQTPSHQVTQMGQEVILRCVPISNHLYFYWYRQILGQKVEFLVSFYNNEISEKSEIFDDQFSVERPDGSNFTLKIRSTKLEDSAMYFCASRQSSGANVLTFGAGSRLTVL.

V and J are TRBV9 and TRBJ2-1; D perhaps matches TRBD2 (6 bases). The CDR3 loop spans 17 amino acids. Germline-derived CDR1 and CDR2 are SGDLS and YYNGEE. Between the trimmed V and J ends, which lost 0 bases and 0 bases, there was a span of 13 bases. The CDR3 reads CASSVVGGANSYNEQFF. In DNA, the CDR3 is TGTGCCAGCAGCGTAGTTGGAGGGGCGAACTCCTACAATGAGCAGTTCTTC.

This clonotype was counted a few times. Germline and junction disagree at one end, which may indicate a read error. This chain's CDR3 is CSASRGIARASNDKLFF. The DNA of the CDR3 is TGCAGTGCTAGTCGGGGGATCGCGCGGGCCTCTAATGACAAACTGTTTTTT. The gene calls are TRBV20-1 and TRBJ1-4; tentative D call: TRBD1 (5 bases). CDR1 and CDR2 from the germline V gene are DFQATT and SNEGSKA (reference sequence). The CDR3 covers 17 residues.

The chain couples TRBV11-2 to TRBJ2-1; D gene unclear. V gave up 5 bases and J gave up 7 bases, with 12 bases separating them. The germline gives CDR1 SGHAT, CDR2 FQNNGV. This CDR3 has 13 amino acids. The CDR3 nucleotides are TGTGCCAGCAGCCTCTCGGTGGGGAATGAGCAGTTCTTC. It is translated as CASSLSVGNEQFF.

The chain combines TRBV7-6 with TRBJ2-1; 9 positions match TRBD2. Germline V lookup: CDR1 SGHVS, CDR2 FNYEAQ. Trimming took 3 bases from V and 10 from J; bases not matched to a gene: 10. The CDR3 loop spans 15 amino acids. CDR3 DNA sequence: TGTGCCAGCAGCTTTCCTCTGCGGGGGGGCGTAGAGCAGTTCTTC. Translating gives CASSFPLRGGVEQFF.

This clonotype has a handful of counts. CDR3 in amino acids: CATSAGASPKDIQYF. Here the CDR3 DNA reads TGTGCCACCAGTGCGGGGGCGTCTCCGAAAGACATTCAGTACTTC. The gene calls are TRBV24-1 and TRBJ2-4; the D call may be TRBD1 or TRBD2 (6 bases each). V was clipped by 5 bases and J by 8 bases, with 18 bases between them. There are 15 residues in the CDR3. Looked up from germline, CDR1 is KGHDR and CDR2 is SFDVKD.